The rows below give T cell receptor beta chains drawn from one sample of a study of shared clonotypes between healthy human individuals. Clones were sequenced by immunoSEQ multiplex PCR, and TCRdb holds only the in-frame ones, with some missing. Among about 2.1 million clones listed, 90% to 95% were seen once. Sequencing was carried out using naive CD8+ T cells from PBMCs. Receptors originate from a man between 18 and 29 years old in good health. Some clones in this sample may be carry-over from other donors' samples. The CDR3 runs from the conserved cysteine through the conserved F or W. A D gene is named only where the DNA matches it firmly. Clone sizes are given selectively: once, few, many, or a class where the clone is expanded.

d_gene: NA
len: 17
j_gene: TRBJ2-1
v_gene: TRBV4-1
abundance: NA
CDR3aa: CASSQGIPSEGPNEQFF
CDR3nt: TGCGCCAGCAGCCAAGGAATTCCGTCGGAGGGGCCCAATGAGCAGTTCTTC

d_gene: TRBD2
len: 15
j_gene: TRBJ2-1
v_gene: TRBV9
abundance: NA
CDR3aa: CASSAVGGSYNEQFF
CDR3nt: TGTGCCAGCAGCGCAGTGGGGGGGTCCTACAATGAGCAGTTCTTC

d_gene: TRBD1
len: 18
j_gene: TRBJ1-4
v_gene: TRBV4-2
abundance: NA
CDR3aa: CASSQGGTVVATNEKLFF
CDR3nt: TGTGCCAGCAGCCAAGGGGGGACAGTAGTTGCAACTAATGAAAAACTGTTTTTT

d_gene: NA
len: 16
j_gene: TRBJ2-7
v_gene: TRBV4-2
abundance: NA
CDR3aa: CASSQDRFERTYEQYF
CDR3nt: TGTGCCAGCAGCCAAGATCGATTCGAGCGGACCTACGAGCAGTACTTC

d_gene: TRBD1
len: 13
j_gene: TRBJ2-7
v_gene: TRBV6-1
abundance: once
CDR3aa: CASRGQAPYEQYF
CDR3nt: TGTGCCAGCAGGGGACAGGCCCCCTACGAGCAGTACTTC

d_gene: NA
len: 13
j_gene: TRBJ2-3
v_gene: TRBV27
abundance: NA
CDR3aa: CASSSGTTDTQYF
CDR3nt: TGTGCCAGCAGCTCAGGGACCACAGATACGCAGTATTTT

d_gene: TRBD2
len: 16
j_gene: TRBJ2-1
v_gene: TRBV9
abundance: NA
CDR3aa: CASSLELAGEGDEQFF
CDR3nt: TGTGCCAGCAGCTTGGAACTAGCGGGAGAAGGCGATGAGCAGTTCTTC

d_gene: NA
len: 14
j_gene: TRBJ2-3
v_gene: TRBV27
abundance: once
CDR3aa: CASGGDSNTDTQYF
CDR3nt: TGTGCCAGCGGAGGGGACAGCAACACAGATACGCAGTATTTT

d_gene: NA
len: 15
j_gene: TRBJ1-5
v_gene: TRBV6-5
abundance: NA
CDR3aa: CASSSSANSNQPQHF
CDR3nt: TGTGCCAGCAGTTCCTCCGCAAATAGCAATCAGCCCCAGCATTTT

d_gene: NA
len: 14
j_gene: TRBJ2-3
v_gene: TRBV7-9
abundance: NA
CDR3aa: CASSSPLGLDTQYF
CDR3nt: TGTGCCAGCAGCTCCCCCCTGGGACTAGATACGCAGTATTTT

d_gene: NA
len: 16
j_gene: TRBJ2-2
v_gene: TRBV28
abundance: NA
CDR3aa: CASRHFSDPNTGELFF
CDR3nt: TGTGCCAGCAGGCACTTTAGCGACCCAAACACCGGGGAGCTGTTTTTT

d_gene: NA
len: 15
j_gene: TRBJ1-1
v_gene: TRBV19
abundance: NA
CDR3aa: CASSITESRDTEAFF
CDR3nt: TGTGCCAGTAGTATTACGGAAAGTCGGGACACTGAAGCTTTCTTT

d_gene: TRBD2
len: 15
j_gene: TRBJ2-5
v_gene: TRBV19
abundance: once
CDR3aa: CASSSLPASGQTQYF
CDR3nt: TGTGCCAGTAGTTCGCTTCCGGCTAGCGGGCAGACCCAGTACTTC

d_gene: TRBD1
len: 13
j_gene: TRBJ2-1
v_gene: TRBV30
abundance: NA
CDR3aa: CAHLTGGDNEQFF
CDR3nt: TGTGCACATCTCACAGGGGGAGATAATGAGCAGTTCTTC

d_gene: NA
len: 14
j_gene: TRBJ2-2
v_gene: TRBV29-1
abundance: NA
CDR3aa: CSVEEGRNTGELFF
CDR3nt: TGCAGCGTTGAGGAAGGAAGGAACACCGGGGAGCTGTTTTTT

d_gene: NA
len: 12
j_gene: TRBJ2-7
v_gene: TRBV6-6
abundance: NA
CDR3aa: CASSSVEWEQYF
CDR3nt: TGTGCCAGCAGTTCGGTCGAGTGGGAGCAGTACTTC

d_gene: NA
len: 17
j_gene: TRBJ1-1
v_gene: TRBV9
abundance: NA
CDR3aa: CASSVNPTGLRDTEAFF
CDR3nt: TGTGCCAGCAGCGTAAACCCGACAGGCCTAAGGGACACTGAAGCTTTCTTT

d_gene: TRBD1
len: 15
j_gene: TRBJ1-2
v_gene: TRBV25-1
abundance: NA
CDR3aa: CASSDWTGGFDGYTF
CDR3nt: TGTGCCAGCAGTGACTGGACAGGGGGCTTCGATGGCTACACCTTC

d_gene: NA
len: 15
j_gene: TRBJ1-4
v_gene: TRBV19
abundance: NA
CDR3aa: CASSTSVGSQEKLFF
CDR3nt: TGTGCCAGTAGCACGAGTGTGGGTTCTCAGGAAAAACTGTTTTTT

d_gene: NA
len: 14
j_gene: TRBJ1-2
v_gene: TRBV5-6
abundance: NA
CDR3aa: CASSLSSGDNGYTF
CDR3nt: TGTGCCAGCAGCCTCTCTTCAGGGGATAATGGCTACACCTTC

d_gene: TRBD2
len: 15
j_gene: TRBJ2-7
v_gene: TRBV6-1
abundance: NA
CDR3aa: CASSEREGVWYEQYF
CDR3nt: TGTGCCAGCAGTGAAAGGGAGGGAGTTTGGTACGAGCAGTACTTC

d_gene: TRBD2
len: 14
j_gene: TRBJ2-1
v_gene: TRBV30
abundance: NA
CDR3aa: CAWGEGRAYNEQFF
CDR3nt: TGTGCCTGGGGCGAGGGGAGGGCATACAATGAGCAGTTCTTC

d_gene: NA
len: 14
j_gene: TRBJ2-5
v_gene: TRBV19
abundance: NA
CDR3aa: CASSILGDQETQYF
CDR3nt: TGTGCCAGTAGTATACTGGGGGACCAAGAGACCCAGTACTTC

d_gene: NA
len: 15
j_gene: TRBJ1-2
v_gene: TRBV11-2
abundance: few
CDR3aa: CASSSTTGRYYGYTF
CDR3nt: TGTGCCAGCAGCTCAACGACAGGACGTTACTATGGCTACACCTTC

d_gene: TRBD2
len: 15
j_gene: TRBJ2-7
v_gene: TRBV10-1
abundance: NA
CDR3aa: CASSPRSSGKREQYF
CDR3nt: TGCGCCAGCAGCCCCCGTTCCAGCGGGAAGCGCGAGCAGTACTTC

d_gene: NA
len: 14
j_gene: TRBJ2-7
v_gene: TRBV11-2
abundance: NA
CDR3aa: CASSLDPLDNEQYF
CDR3nt: TGTGCCAGCAGCTTAGATCCGCTGGATAACGAGCAGTACTTC

d_gene: NA
len: 14
j_gene: TRBJ2-2
v_gene: TRBV19
abundance: NA
CDR3aa: CASSNRDYGGELFF
CDR3nt: TGTGCCAGTAGCAACAGGGATTATGGCGGGGAGCTGTTTTTT

d_gene: TRBD1
len: 16
j_gene: TRBJ1-3
v_gene: TRBV4-1
abundance: NA
CDR3aa: CASSQVSGGSGNTIYF
CDR3nt: TGCGCCAGCAGCCAAGTTTCAGGGGGCAGCGGAAACACCATATATTTT

d_gene: NA
len: 14
j_gene: TRBJ1-1
v_gene: TRBV19
abundance: NA
CDR3aa: CASSIWGLNTEAFF
CDR3nt: TGTGCCAGTAGTATATGGGGCCTGAACACTGAAGCTTTCTTT

d_gene: TRBD1
len: 15
j_gene: TRBJ2-7
v_gene: TRBV5-1
abundance: NA
CDR3aa: CASSLIGQGPYEQYF
CDR3nt: TGCGCCAGCAGCTTAATCGGACAGGGGCCCTACGAGCAGTACTTC

d_gene: NA
len: 15
j_gene: TRBJ2-7
v_gene: TRBV6-1
abundance: NA
CDR3aa: CASSGAFLATDEQYF
CDR3nt: TGTGCCAGCAGTGGTGCCTTTCTAGCGACGGACGAGCAGTACTTC

d_gene: TRBD2
len: 18
j_gene: TRBJ2-7
v_gene: TRBV4-2
abundance: NA
CDR3aa: CASSQAPVLAEEGNEQYF
CDR3nt: TGTGCCAGCAGCCAAGCCCCGGTACTAGCGGAGGAGGGGAACGAGCAGTACTTC

d_gene: TRBD1
len: 14
j_gene: TRBJ1-6
v_gene: TRBV10-3
abundance: NA
CDR3aa: CAIRGQGGNSPLHF
CDR3nt: TGTGCCATCAGGGGACAGGGGGGTAATTCACCCCTCCACTTT

d_gene: TRBD2
len: 15
j_gene: TRBJ2-7
v_gene: TRBV18
abundance: once
CDR3aa: CASSSSGSGLYEQYF
CDR3nt: TGTGCCAGCTCCTCTAGCGGGAGTGGCCTCTACGAGCAGTACTTC

d_gene: TRBD2
len: 18
j_gene: TRBJ2-3
v_gene: TRBV5-1
abundance: once
CDR3aa: CASSLVVLAGLNTDTQYF
CDR3nt: TGCGCCAGCAGCTTGGTGGTTCTAGCGGGGTTAAACACAGATACGCAGTATTTT

d_gene: TRBD1
len: 16
j_gene: TRBJ1-5
v_gene: TRBV27
abundance: NA
CDR3aa: CASSLGTGTGNQPQHF
CDR3nt: TGTGCCAGCAGTTTAGGGACAGGGACGGGCAATCAGCCCCAGCATTTT

d_gene: NA
len: 12
j_gene: TRBJ1-1
v_gene: TRBV5-6
abundance: NA
CDR3aa: CASSLPGLEAFF
CDR3nt: TGTGCCAGCAGCTTGCCAGGCCTTGAGGCTTTCTTT

d_gene: NA
len: 15
j_gene: TRBJ1-5
v_gene: TRBV27
abundance: once
CDR3aa: CASSLLGSSNQPQHF
CDR3nt: TGTGCCAGCAGTTTATTGGGGTCTAGCAATCAGCCCCAGCATTTT

d_gene: NA
len: 12
j_gene: TRBJ2-1
v_gene: TRBV7-6
abundance: NA
CDR3aa: CASSLKDNEQFF
CDR3nt: TGTGCCAGCAGCTTAAAGGACAATGAGCAGTTCTTC

d_gene: NA
len: 13
j_gene: TRBJ2-1
v_gene: TRBV9
abundance: NA
CDR3aa: CASSPDGNNEQFF
CDR3nt: TGTGCCAGCAGCCCCGATGGGAACAATGAGCAGTTCTTC

d_gene: NA
len: 14
j_gene: TRBJ2-5
v_gene: TRBV7-9
abundance: NA
CDR3aa: CASSYTTTGETQYF
CDR3nt: TGTGCCAGCAGCTACACGACCACGGGGGAGACCCAGTACTTC

d_gene: NA
len: 14
j_gene: TRBJ2-5
v_gene: TRBV19
abundance: NA
CDR3aa: CASSIRSNTETQYF
CDR3nt: TGTGCCAGTAGTATCAGGTCGAACACAGAGACCCAGTACTTC

d_gene: NA
len: 16
j_gene: TRBJ2-2
v_gene: TRBV14
abundance: NA
CDR3aa: CASSLPLAGPTGELFF
CDR3nt: TGTGCCAGCAGCCTCCCCCTGGCGGGACCCACCGGGGAGCTGTTTTTT

d_gene: NA
len: 14
j_gene: TRBJ2-7
v_gene: TRBV19
abundance: NA
CDR3aa: CASSMGTARYEQYF
CDR3nt: TGTGCCAGTAGTATGGGAACAGCTCGCTACGAGCAGTACTTC

d_gene: TRBD1
len: 14
j_gene: TRBJ1-1
v_gene: TRBV28
abundance: NA
CDR3aa: CASTTGQRNTEAFF
CDR3nt: TGTGCCAGCACCACGGGACAGAGAAACACTGAAGCTTTCTTT

d_gene: TRBD2
len: 15
j_gene: TRBJ2-7
v_gene: TRBV27
abundance: NA
CDR3aa: CASSPRGGPDYEQYF
CDR3nt: TGTGCCAGCAGTCCCCGGGGGGGGCCTGACTACGAGCAGTACTTC

d_gene: NA
len: 16
j_gene: TRBJ2-7
v_gene: TRBV4-1
abundance: NA
CDR3aa: CASSQDLATLTYEQYF
CDR3nt: TGCGCCAGCAGCCAAGATTTGGCCACCCTCACCTACGAGCAGTACTTC

d_gene: TRBD2
len: 15
j_gene: TRBJ2-5
v_gene: TRBV7-3
abundance: NA
CDR3aa: CASSFRGRSIETQYF
CDR3nt: TGTGCCAGCAGCTTCCGCGGGAGGTCGATAGAGACCCAGTACTTC

d_gene: NA
len: 13
j_gene: TRBJ2-1
v_gene: TRBV5-1
abundance: NA
CDR3aa: CASRPYLAGEQFF
CDR3nt: TGCGCCAGCAGACCCTATCTAGCTGGTGAGCAGTTCTTC

d_gene: TRBD2
len: 16
j_gene: TRBJ2-1
v_gene: TRBV7-2
abundance: NA
CDR3aa: CASSFWVAGVAGEQFF
CDR3nt: TGTGCCAGCAGCTTTTGGGTAGCGGGAGTTGCCGGTGAGCAGTTCTTC

d_gene: TRBD1
len: 14
j_gene: TRBJ2-2
v_gene: TRBV15
abundance: NA
CDR3aa: CATQGQINTGELFF
CDR3nt: TGTGCCACCCAGGGACAGATAAACACCGGGGAGCTGTTTTTT

d_gene: TRBD1
len: 16
j_gene: TRBJ2-2
v_gene: TRBV5-4
abundance: NA
CDR3aa: CASSPMGTGSTGELFF
CDR3nt: TGTGCCAGCAGCCCAATGGGGACAGGGAGCACCGGGGAGCTGTTTTTT

d_gene: NA
len: 17
j_gene: TRBJ1-3
v_gene: TRBV7-8
abundance: NA
CDR3aa: CASSLVPPIMGGNTIYF
CDR3nt: TGTGCCAGCAGCTTAGTCCCGCCGATCATGGGAGGAAACACCATATATTTT

d_gene: NA
len: 15
j_gene: TRBJ1-2
v_gene: TRBV14
abundance: NA
CDR3aa: CASSQGTASNYGYTF
CDR3nt: TGTGCCAGCAGCCAAGGGACAGCCTCTAACTATGGCTACACCTTC

d_gene: TRBD2
len: 17
j_gene: TRBJ2-3
v_gene: TRBV7-2
abundance: NA
CDR3aa: CASSLGPLAASTDTQYF
CDR3nt: TGTGCCAGCAGCTTAGGTCCGCTAGCGGCTAGCACAGATACGCAGTATTTT

d_gene: NA
len: 16
j_gene: TRBJ1-5
v_gene: TRBV7-6
abundance: NA
CDR3aa: CASSSGTAYSNQPQHF
CDR3nt: TGTGCCAGCAGCTCCGGGACTGCTTATAGCAATCAGCCCCAGCATTTT

d_gene: NA
len: 14
j_gene: TRBJ2-7
v_gene: TRBV2
abundance: NA
CDR3aa: CASSGSAGTYEQYF
CDR3nt: TGTGCCAGCAGTGGTTCTGCGGGGACCTACGAGCAGTACTTC

d_gene: NA
len: 12
j_gene: TRBJ2-1
v_gene: TRBV10-3
abundance: NA
CDR3aa: CAIEAVPNEQFF
CDR3nt: TGTGCCATCGAAGCGGTGCCAAATGAGCAGTTCTTC

d_gene: NA
len: 14
j_gene: TRBJ2-7
v_gene: TRBV28
abundance: NA
CDR3aa: CASSRMDRTYEQYF
CDR3nt: TGTGCCAGCAGTCGAATGGACAGAACCTACGAGCAGTACTTC